What follows are 28 T cell receptor beta chains derived from one specimen sequenced in a study of T-cell memory formation after mild COVID-19. TCRdb passed the 5' RACE reads through MiXCR, listing each CDR3 protein once. The sample gives around 50,000 distinct CDR3 sequences, around 10% of which show up once; approximately 25% is in the top ten. Specimen: PBMCs or a T cell subset sorted from them (not recorded which). The receptors here all came from a man aged 18 to 35 who had mild COVID-19 (a few samples of this study predate the infection). Cell type and time point are not known.

The V and J genes are TRBV10-3 and TRBJ2-7, with 7 bases lining up with TRBD1. This CDR3 has 14 residues. The V gene's germline CDR1 is ENHRY and CDR2 SYGVKD. The junction had 13 bases not matched to a gene; V was cut back by 7 bases and J by 7 bases. The CDR3 DNA sequence: TGTGCCATCACCCCGGGACAGTGGTCGGGAGAGCAGTACTTC. Residues: CAITPGQWSGEQYF.

This clonotype came up many times. This chain uses TRBV20-1 with TRBJ2-1; a possible D gene is TRBD2 (7 bases). V was pared by 4 bases and J by 3 bases, with 13 bases between. This CDR3 comprises 14 residues. Germline V lookup: CDR1 DFQATT, CDR2 SNEGSKA (reference sequence). The CDR3 nucleotides are TGCAGTGCTATGGGGGGGGCTGTCTACAATGAGCAGTTCTTC. This codes for CSAMGGAVYNEQFF.

V gene TRBV12-3 or TRBV12-4 combines with J gene TRBJ1-2, with D maybe TRBD1 (5 bases). With 10 bases removed from V and 1 base from J, the gap between germline ends came to 16 bases. The CDR3 runs to 14 residues. CDR3 region: CATIRGGSNYGYTF. As DNA, the CDR3 is TGTGCCACGATACGGGGGGGGAGTAACTATGGCTACACCTTC.

The genes are TRBV5-1 and TRBJ2-5; a possible D gene is TRBD2 (6 bases). The CDR3 length is 14 residues. Between the trimmed V and J ends, which lost 4 bases and 5 bases, there was a span of 15 bases. Germline loops: CDR1 SGHRS, CDR2 YFSETQ. The CDR3 is CASSGGADGETQYF. For the CDR3, the DNA is TGCGCCAGCAGCGGAGGGGCTGACGGGGAGACCCAGTACTTC.

The J gene is TRBJ2-1, the V gene TRBV29-1; 8 bases are a match to TRBD2. CDR1 and CDR2 from the germline V gene are SQVTM and ANQGSEA. This CDR3 contains 11 residues. V dropped 1 base and J dropped 11; count of bases not matched to a gene: 1. The CDR3 spells CSVEAGGQQFF. The DNA for the CDR3 is TGCAGCGTTGAAGCGGGGGGGCAGCAGTTCTTC.

This clonotype was counted ten times or more. The chain recombines TRBV5-1 with TRBJ2-3; no clear D gene. The V gene lost 2 bases and the J gene lost 2 bases, with 9 bases spanning the gap. CDR3 size: 14 residues. Germline V gene data show CDR1 as SGHRS and CDR2 as YFSETQ. This CDR3 is CASSFGSPTDTQYF. DNA of the CDR3: TGCGCCAGCAGCTTCGGTAGCCCCACAGATACGCAGTATTTT.

V and J are TRBV9 and TRBJ2-2; no definite D call. The germline gives CDR1 SGDLS, CDR2 YYNGEE. Trimming cost V 0 bases and J 4 bases, with 10 bases left between them. The CDR3 totals 15 residues. CDR3 sequence reads: CASSVAGSITGELFF. The CDR3 nucleotides are TGTGCCAGCAGCGTAGCCGGCAGTATCACCGGGGAGCTGTTTTTT.

The chain links TRBV4-2 to TRBJ2-3; 8 nucleotides align to TRBD2. The CDR3 runs 16 residues. Losses at the gene ends were 0 bases for V and 4 bases for J; bases not matched to a gene: 6. Germline V CDR1 and CDR2: LGHNA, YNFKEQ. Here the CDR3 DNA reads TGTGCCAGCAGCCAAGATATCGGGGGGGCTTCAGATACGCAGTATTTT. It translates to CASSQDIGGASDTQYF.

CDR3 nucleotides: TGTGCCAGCAAACAGGGAATTGGCACAGATACGCAGTATTTT. This codes for CASKQGIGTDTQYF. The chain uses TRBV5-6 and TRBJ2-3, with a possible D match to TRBD1 (6 bases). The CDR3 totals 14 residues. Germline values: CDR1 SGHDT, CDR2 YYEEEE. The germline V and J ends were trimmed by 6 bases and 1 base, with 12 bases remaining between them.

This clonotype occurred many times. The CDR3 region is CASSMEPLRSTEAFF. CDR3 nucleotide sequence: TGTGCCAGCAGTATGGAACCACTCAGGAGCACTGAAGCTTTCTTT. V usage is TRBV12-3 or TRBV12-4 and J usage is TRBJ1-1; D call uncertain. V was trimmed by 5 bases and J by 4 bases, leaving 17 bases between them. The CDR3 spans 15 residues.

The V and J genes are TRBV28 and TRBJ2-3; either TRBD1 or TRBD2 may fit D (7 bases each). V was clipped by 7 bases and J by 1 base, with 18 bases between them. The germline CDR1 and CDR2 sequences are MDHEN and SYDVKM. The CDR3 contains 16 residues. In DNA, the CDR3 is TGTGCCAGCACCCCTCAGGGGGGGTTCGGCACAGATACGCAGTATTTT. Protein product: CASTPQGGFGTDTQYF.

There are many counts of this clonotype. The chain recombines TRBV7-9 with TRBJ2-3; D is possibly TRBD2 (6 bases). This CDR3 has 14 residues. V was cut by 3 bases and J by 1 base, with 8 bases left in between. CDR1 and CDR2 from the germline V gene are SEHNR and FQNEAQ (reference sequence). DNA of the CDR3: TGTGCCAGCAGCTTTGGAGGGGGCACAGATACGCAGTATTTT. It yields the protein CASSFGGGTDTQYF.

On this clonotype itself: A clone one base away is much larger, so this may be a read error. V and J are TRBV29-1 and TRBJ2-5, with no clear D. This CDR3 spans 11 amino acids. Germline CDR1 reads SQVTM; CDR2 reads ANQGSEA. V lost 7 bases and J lost 7, with 13 bases in between. As DNA, the CDR3 is TGCAGCGCCATTATCATTGGGACCCAGTACTTC. Translation gives CSAIIIGTQYF.

This clonotype was seen a few times. The chain employs TRBV7-2 and TRBJ2-1, with 11 bases lining up with TRBD2. The trim removed 3 bases at V and 1 base at J, leaving 2 bases unmatched. Germline V gene data show CDR1 as SGHTA and CDR2 as FQGNSA. The CDR3 loop spans 16 amino acids. CDR3 coding DNA: TGTGCCAGCAGCTTGTCTAGCGGGGGGTCCTACAATGAGCAGTTCTTC. Protein product: CASSLSSGGSYNEQFF.

The genes are TRBV10-3 and TRBJ2-7; 13 nucleotides line up with TRBD2. The CDR3 is made up of 15 amino acids. Germline trimming cut 6 bases from V and 1 base from J; bases unmatched to any gene: 3. Germline assignment: CDR1 ENHRY and CDR2 SYGVKD. This CDR3 reads CAIRGLAGSSYEQYF. The CDR3 DNA reads TGTGCCATCAGGGGACTAGCGGGGTCTTCCTACGAGCAGTACTTC.

This sequence joins TRBV5-1 and TRBJ2-5; a possible D gene is TRBD2 (5 bases). CDR3 length: 15 residues. The ends were cut back, 2 bases at V and 4 bases at J, with 15 bases in the middle. Germline V CDR1 and CDR2: SGHRS, YFSETQ. CDR3 residues: CASSLGGLGLETQYF. The DNA for the CDR3 is TGCGCCAGCAGCTTAGGAGGTTTAGGATTAGAGACCCAGTACTTC.

This clonotype has a handful of counts. The chain uses TRBV19 and TRBJ1-1; no definite D call. Germline lookup yields CDR1 LNHDA and CDR2 SQIVND (reference sequence). The CDR3 runs to 11 residues. Trimming left V 2 bases short and J 4 bases short, with 2 bases between. As DNA, the CDR3 is TGTGCCAGTAGTATACTCACTGAAGCTTTCTTT. It is translated as CASSILTEAFF.

V usage is TRBV3-1 and J usage is TRBJ1-5; the D is unclear. The CDR3 covers 14 residues. Trimming left V 1 base short and J 6 bases short, with 10 bases between. Germline CDR1 LGHDT, CDR2 YNNKEL (reference sequence). The CDR3 reads CASSQGLMGQPQHF. CDR3 nucleotides: TGTGCCAGCAGCCAAGGTCTGATGGGTCAGCCCCAGCATTTT.

The chain carries TRBV7-2 and TRBJ1-4; possible D gene TRBD1, 5 bases. The V gene's germline CDR1 is SGHTA and CDR2 FQGNSA. CDR3 length: 15 amino acids. The V and J ends lost 1 base and 11 bases respectively, with 17 bases between them. The CDR3 DNA sequence: TGTGCCAGCAGCTTAGGGCAGGGCTCGGGACGGAAACTGTTTTTT. Translated, it gives CASSLGQGSGRKLFF.

The chain carries TRBV6-5 and TRBJ2-3; a possible D gene is TRBD1 (6 bases). Germline loops: CDR1 MNHEY, CDR2 SVGAGI. V was cut by 5 bases and J by 5 bases, with 14 bases left in between. This CDR3 region has 14 residues. CDR3 DNA: TGTGCCAGCAGTGCAGGGGCACTGGGAGATACGCAGTATTTT. Translation gives CASSAGALGDTQYF.

The chain combines TRBV7-2 with TRBJ1-1; D not certain. The CDR3 is made up of 15 amino acids. Per the germline V gene, CDR1 is SGHTA and CDR2 is FQGNSA. V gave up 5 bases and J gave up 1 base, with 14 bases separating them. CDR3 in amino acids: CASSPGRVKNTEAFF. The CDR3 bases are TGTGCCAGCAGCCCTGGACGGGTGAAGAACACTGAAGCTTTCTTT. The variable domain in full, with the rest retrieved from reference TRBV7-2 and TRBJ1-1, is GAGVSQSPSNKVTEKGKDVELRCDPISGHTALYWYRQSLGQGLEFLIYFQGNSAPDKSGLPSDRFSAERTGGSVSTLTIQRTQQEDSAVYLCASSPGRVKNTEAFFGQGTRLTVV.

The V and J genes are TRBV9 and TRBJ2-5, with D maybe TRBD2 (6 bases). CDR3 size: 16 residues. Trimming stripped 0 bases from V and 5 bases from J, with 17 bases between. Looked up from germline, CDR1 is SGDLS and CDR2 is YYNGEE. The CDR3 protein is CASSVAGGGRLETQYF. The DNA for the CDR3 is TGTGCCAGCAGCGTAGCCGGGGGTGGAAGGTTGGAGACCCAGTACTTC. Full variable domain (remainder filled in from reference TRBV9 and TRBJ2-5): DSGVTQTPKHLITATGQRVTLRCSPRSGDLSVYWYQQSLDQGLQFLIQYYNGEERAKGNILERFSAQQFPDLHSELNLSSLELGDSALYFCASSVAGGGRLETQYFGPGTRLLVL.

The chain links TRBV3-1 to TRBJ1-1; the match to TRBD1 covers 7 bases. This CDR3 region has 14 residues. V was clipped by 1 base and J by 5 bases; unmatched bases: 4. The V gene's germline CDR1 is LGHDT and CDR2 YNNKEL (reference sequence). CDR3 residues: CASSQGQGVTEAFF. The CDR3 coding sequence is TGTGCCAGCAGCCAAGGACAGGGTGTTACTGAAGCTTTCTTT. The full variable domain, with the rest looked up from reference TRBV3-1 and TRBJ1-1, is DTAVSQTPKYLVTQMGNDKSIKCEQNLGHDTMYWYKQDSKKFLKIMFSYNNKELIINETVPNRFSPKSPDKAHLNLHINSLELGDSAVYFCASSQGQGVTEAFFGQGTRLTVV.

This clonotype was detected ten times or more. This sequence joins TRBV5-1 and TRBJ1-1; 11 nucleotides align to TRBD1. Germline V gene lookup returns CDR1 SGHRS and CDR2 YFSETQ. Unmatched junction bases numbered 4, after V lost 4 bases and J lost 5 bases. The CDR3 is made up of 14 amino acids. The CDR3 DNA is TGCGCCAGCAGCACGGGGACAGGGGGGACTGAAGCTTTCTTT. This sequence encodes CASSTGTGGTEAFF. The variable domain in full, completed from reference TRBV5-1 and TRBJ1-1, reads KAGVTQTPRYLIKTRGQQVTLSCSPISGHRSVSWYQQTPGQGLQFLFEYFSETQRNKGNFPGRFSGRQFSNSRSEMNVSTLELGDSALYLCASSTGTGGTEAFFGQGTRLTVV.

This clonotype was seen a few times. The CDR3 DNA follows: TGTGCCAGCTCACCCGGACTAGCGGGGTTGTCAGATACGCAGTATTTT. Protein sequence: CASSPGLAGLSDTQYF. The genes are TRBV18 and TRBJ2-3; TRBD2 aligns across 12 bases. Per germline, CDR1 KGHSH and CDR2 LQKENI. The CDR3 is 16 residues long. Germline trimming cut 3 bases from V and 4 bases from J; bases unmatched to any gene: 5.

The chain links TRBV6-6 to TRBJ2-4; D uncertain. Between the trimmed V and J ends, which lost 4 bases and 0 bases, there was a span of 25 bases. There are 20 residues in the CDR3. CDR1 and CDR2 from the germline V gene are MNHNY and SVGAGI (reference sequence). This chain's CDR3 is CASSSALGRAAPLAKNIQYF. The CDR3 nucleotides are TGTGCCAGCAGTTCCGCCTTAGGACGGGCAGCTCCGTTAGCCAAAAACATTCAGTACTTC.

The J gene is TRBJ1-5, the V gene TRBV4-3; D call uncertain. V was pared by 0 bases and J by 2 bases, with 8 bases between. Looked up from germline, CDR1 is LGHNA and CDR2 is YSLEER. The CDR3 spans 15 residues. The CDR3 protein is CASSQEAAGNQPQHF. CDR3 nucleotide sequence: TGCGCCAGCAGCCAAGAGGCGGCCGGCAATCAGCCCCAGCATTTT.

This clonotype has ten or more counts. This chain connects TRBV20-1 to TRBJ2-1; maybe TRBD2 (5 bases). V was shortened by 5 bases and J by 0 bases, with 11 bases between the two germline ends. The CDR3 length is 14 residues. Germline assignment: CDR1 DFQATT and CDR2 SNEGSKA (reference sequence). The CDR3 loop is CSALGLDSYNEQFF. CDR3 DNA sequence: TGCAGTGCTCTAGGACTGGACTCCTACAATGAGCAGTTCTTC.